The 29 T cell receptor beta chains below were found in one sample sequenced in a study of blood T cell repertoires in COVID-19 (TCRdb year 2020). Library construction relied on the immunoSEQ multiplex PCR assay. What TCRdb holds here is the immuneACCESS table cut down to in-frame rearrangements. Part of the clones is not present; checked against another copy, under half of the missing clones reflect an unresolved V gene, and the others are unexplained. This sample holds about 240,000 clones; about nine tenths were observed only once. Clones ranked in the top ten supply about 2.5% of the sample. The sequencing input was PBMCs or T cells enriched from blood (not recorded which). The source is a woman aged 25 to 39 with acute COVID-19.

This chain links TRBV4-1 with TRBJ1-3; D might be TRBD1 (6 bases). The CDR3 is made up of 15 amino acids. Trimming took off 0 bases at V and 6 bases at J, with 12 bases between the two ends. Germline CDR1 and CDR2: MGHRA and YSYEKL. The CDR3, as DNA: TGCGCCAGCAGCCAAGAAGGGACAACCCCAAACACCATATATTTT. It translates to CASSQEGTTPNTIYF.

CDR3 sequence reads: CASSPARTEVNYGYTF. The CDR3 bases are TGCGCCAGCAGCCCAGCTCGGACAGAGGTTAACTATGGCTACACCTTC. J is TRBJ1-2 and V is TRBV4-1; TRBD1 is a possible D gene (6 bases). The CDR3 spans 16 residues. Germline V gene data show CDR1 as MGHRA and CDR2 as YSYEKL. V was pared by 4 bases and J by 1 base, with 16 bases between.

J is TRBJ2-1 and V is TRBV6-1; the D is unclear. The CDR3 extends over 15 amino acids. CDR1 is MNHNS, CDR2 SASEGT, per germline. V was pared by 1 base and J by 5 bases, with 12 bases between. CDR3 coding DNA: TGTGCCAGCAGTGAAGTCCCTCCTACCCACAATGAGCAGTTCTTC. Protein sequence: CASSEVPPTHNEQFF.

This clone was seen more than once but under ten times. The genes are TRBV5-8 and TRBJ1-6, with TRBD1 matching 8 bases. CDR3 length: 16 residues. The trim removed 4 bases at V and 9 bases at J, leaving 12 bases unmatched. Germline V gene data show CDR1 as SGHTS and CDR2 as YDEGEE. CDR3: CASSQNPTGAGSPLHF. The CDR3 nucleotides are TGTGCCAGCAGCCAAAACCCGACAGGGGCAGGTTCACCCCTCCACTTT.

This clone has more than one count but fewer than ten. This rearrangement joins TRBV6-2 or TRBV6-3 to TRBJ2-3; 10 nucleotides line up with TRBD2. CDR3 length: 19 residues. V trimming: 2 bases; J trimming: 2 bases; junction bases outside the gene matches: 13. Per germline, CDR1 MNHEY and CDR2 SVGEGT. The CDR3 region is CASSYDLAGAQRITDTQYF. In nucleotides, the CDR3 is TGTGCCAGCAGTTACGACCTAGCGGGGGCCCAGAGAATCACAGATACGCAGTATTTT.

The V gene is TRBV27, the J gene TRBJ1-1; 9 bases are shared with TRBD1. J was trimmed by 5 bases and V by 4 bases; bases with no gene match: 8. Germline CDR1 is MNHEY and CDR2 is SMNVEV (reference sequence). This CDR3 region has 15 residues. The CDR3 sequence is CASSYGTGLGTEAFF. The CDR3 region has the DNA TGTGCCAGCAGTTACGGGACAGGGTTGGGGACTGAAGCTTTCTTT.

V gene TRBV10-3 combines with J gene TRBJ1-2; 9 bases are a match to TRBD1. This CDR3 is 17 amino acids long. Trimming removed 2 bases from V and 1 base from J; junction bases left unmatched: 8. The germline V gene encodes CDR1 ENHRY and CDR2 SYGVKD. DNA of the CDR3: TGTGCCATCAGTGAGGGGACAGGGCCCCGAAATAACTATGGCTACACCTTC. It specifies CAISEGTGPRNNYGYTF.

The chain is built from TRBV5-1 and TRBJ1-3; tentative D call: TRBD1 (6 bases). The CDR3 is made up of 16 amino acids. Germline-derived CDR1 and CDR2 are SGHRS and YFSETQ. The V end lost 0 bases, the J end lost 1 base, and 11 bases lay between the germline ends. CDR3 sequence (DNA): TGCGCCAGCAGCTTGGCTGCAGGGGATTCTGGAAACACCATATATTTT. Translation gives CASSLAAGDSGNTIYF.

CDR3 protein: CASSHDRGQDSPLHF. CDR3 DNA sequence: TGTGCCAGCAGCCATGACAGGGGGCAAGATTCACCCCTCCACTTT. V is TRBV4-2 and J is TRBJ1-6; 10 bases agree with TRBD1. With V trimmed by 3 bases and J by 8 bases, 4 bases remained unmatched. Germline V gene sequence: CDR1 LGHNA, CDR2 YNFKEQ. The CDR3 contains 15 residues.

The CDR3 region has the DNA TGCGCCAGCAGCTCTCAGGGGAACGAGCAGTACTTC. It specifies CASSSQGNEQYF. The chain joins TRBV5-1 to TRBJ2-7; D may be TRBD1 (6 bases). The CDR3 is 12 residues long. Trimming stripped 3 bases from V and 5 bases from J, with 9 bases between. Germline CDR1 reads SGHRS; CDR2 reads YFSETQ.

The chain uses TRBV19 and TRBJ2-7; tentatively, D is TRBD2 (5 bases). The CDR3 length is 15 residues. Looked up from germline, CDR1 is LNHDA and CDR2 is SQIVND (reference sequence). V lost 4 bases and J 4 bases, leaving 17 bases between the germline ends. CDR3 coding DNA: TGTGCCAGTAGTAATATAGGTGGTACGGGGTACGAGCAGTACTTC. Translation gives CASSNIGGTGYEQYF.

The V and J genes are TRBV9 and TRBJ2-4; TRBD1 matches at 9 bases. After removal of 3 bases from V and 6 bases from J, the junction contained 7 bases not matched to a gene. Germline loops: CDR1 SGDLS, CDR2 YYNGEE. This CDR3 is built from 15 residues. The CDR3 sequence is CASSAPDRGGNIQYF. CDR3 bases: TGTGCCAGCAGCGCGCCGGACAGGGGAGGAAACATTCAGTACTTC.

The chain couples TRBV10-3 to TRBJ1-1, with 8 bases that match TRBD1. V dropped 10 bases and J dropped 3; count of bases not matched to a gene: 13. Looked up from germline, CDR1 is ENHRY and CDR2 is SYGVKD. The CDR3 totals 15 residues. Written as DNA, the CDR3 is TGTGCCACCAAGGGACAGGCGGGTGCGGACACTGAAGCTTTCTTT. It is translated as CATKGQAGADTEAFF.

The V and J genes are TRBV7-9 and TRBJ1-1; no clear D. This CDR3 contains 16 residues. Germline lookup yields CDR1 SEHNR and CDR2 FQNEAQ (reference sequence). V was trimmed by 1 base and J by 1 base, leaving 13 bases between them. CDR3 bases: TGTGCCAGCAGCTTAGGAGCTTTAGTAGCGAACACTGAAGCTTTCTTT. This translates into CASSLGALVANTEAFF.

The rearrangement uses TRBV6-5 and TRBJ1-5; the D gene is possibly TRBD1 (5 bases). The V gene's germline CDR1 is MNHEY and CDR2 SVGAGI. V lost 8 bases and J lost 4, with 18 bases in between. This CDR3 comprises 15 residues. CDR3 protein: CASQEYSGRNQPQHF. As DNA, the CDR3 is TGTGCCAGCCAGGAGTATTCAGGGAGGAATCAGCCCCAGCATTTT.

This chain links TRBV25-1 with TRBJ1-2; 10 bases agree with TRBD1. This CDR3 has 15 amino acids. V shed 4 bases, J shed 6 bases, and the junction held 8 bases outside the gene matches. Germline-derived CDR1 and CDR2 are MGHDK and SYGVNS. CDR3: CASSAGTGARDGYTF. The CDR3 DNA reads TGTGCCAGCAGTGCCGGGACAGGGGCGAGGGATGGCTACACCTTC.

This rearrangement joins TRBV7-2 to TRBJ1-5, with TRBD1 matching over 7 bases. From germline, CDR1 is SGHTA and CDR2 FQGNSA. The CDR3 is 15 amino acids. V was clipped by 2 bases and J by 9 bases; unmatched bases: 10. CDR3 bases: TGTGCCAGCAGCTTACAAAGGGGGCGTGGGGGGCCCCAGCATTTT. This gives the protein CASSLQRGRGGPQHF.

The CDR3: CASAPEVTGANYGYTF. The DNA of the CDR3 is TGTGCCAGTGCTCCTGAGGTGACAGGGGCTAACTATGGCTACACCTTC. The chain joins TRBV19 to TRBJ1-2; the match to TRBD1 covers 8 bases. Per germline, CDR1 LNHDA and CDR2 SQIVND (reference sequence). Germline trimming cut 8 bases from V and 0 bases from J; bases unmatched to any gene: 11. The CDR3 covers 16 residues.

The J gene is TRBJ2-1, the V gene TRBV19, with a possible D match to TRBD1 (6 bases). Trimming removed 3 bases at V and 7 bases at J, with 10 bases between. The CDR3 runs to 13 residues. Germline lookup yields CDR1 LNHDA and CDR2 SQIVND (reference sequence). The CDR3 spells CASSINRANEQFF. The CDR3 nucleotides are TGTGCCAGTAGTATTAACAGGGCGAATGAGCAGTTCTTC.

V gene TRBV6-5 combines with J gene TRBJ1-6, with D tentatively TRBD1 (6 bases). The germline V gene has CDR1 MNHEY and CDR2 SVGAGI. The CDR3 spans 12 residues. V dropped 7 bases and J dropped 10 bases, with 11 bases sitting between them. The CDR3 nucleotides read TGTGCCAGCATTCAGGGGTACTCACCCCTCCACTTT. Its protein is CASIQGYSPLHF.

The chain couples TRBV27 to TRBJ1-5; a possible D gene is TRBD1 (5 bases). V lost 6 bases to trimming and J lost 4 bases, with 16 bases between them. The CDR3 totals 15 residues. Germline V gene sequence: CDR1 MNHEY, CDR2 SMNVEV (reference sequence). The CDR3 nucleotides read TGTGCCAGCAGGATTACAGACAGACCTAATCAGCCCCAGCATTTT. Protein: CASRITDRPNQPQHF.

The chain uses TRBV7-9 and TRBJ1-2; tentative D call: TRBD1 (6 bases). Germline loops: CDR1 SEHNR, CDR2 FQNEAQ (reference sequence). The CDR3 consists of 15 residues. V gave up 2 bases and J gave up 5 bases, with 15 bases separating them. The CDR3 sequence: CASSLTDREVYGYTF. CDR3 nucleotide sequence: TGTGCCAGCAGCTTAACGGACAGAGAGGTGTATGGCTACACCTTC.

In DNA, the CDR3 is TGTGCCAGCAGCTTAGCGAGCGGGACTGCCTATTACACTGAAGCTTTCTTT. The encoded protein is CASSLASGTAYYTEAFF. The rearrangement uses TRBV7-8 and TRBJ1-1; weak D call: TRBD1 (5 bases). The CDR3 loop spans 17 amino acids. V lost 0 bases, J lost 3 bases, and 17 bases lay in between. Germline assignment: CDR1 SGHVS and CDR2 FQNEAQ.

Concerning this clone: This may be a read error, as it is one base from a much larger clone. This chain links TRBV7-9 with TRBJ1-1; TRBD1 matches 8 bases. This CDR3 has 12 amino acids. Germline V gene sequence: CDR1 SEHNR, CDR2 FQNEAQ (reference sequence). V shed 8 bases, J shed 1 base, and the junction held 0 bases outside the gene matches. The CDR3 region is CASGTGNTEAFF. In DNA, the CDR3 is TGTGCCAGCGGGACAGGGAACACTGAAGCTTTCTTT.

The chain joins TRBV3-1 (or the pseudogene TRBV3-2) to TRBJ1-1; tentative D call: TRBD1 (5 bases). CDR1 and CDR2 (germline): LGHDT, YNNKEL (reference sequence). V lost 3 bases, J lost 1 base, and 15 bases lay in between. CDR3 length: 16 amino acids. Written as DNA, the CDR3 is TGTGCCAGCAGCCAGGGGCTCTGGGGGGAGAACACTGAAGCTTTCTTT. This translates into CASSQGLWGENTEAFF.

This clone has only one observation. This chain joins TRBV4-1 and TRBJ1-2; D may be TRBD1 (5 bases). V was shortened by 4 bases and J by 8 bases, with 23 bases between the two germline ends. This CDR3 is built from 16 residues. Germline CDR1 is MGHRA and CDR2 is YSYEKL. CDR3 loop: CASSPGRVRVVEGYTF. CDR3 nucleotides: TGCGCCAGCAGCCCCGGCCGGGTCAGGGTGGTAGAAGGCTACACCTTC.

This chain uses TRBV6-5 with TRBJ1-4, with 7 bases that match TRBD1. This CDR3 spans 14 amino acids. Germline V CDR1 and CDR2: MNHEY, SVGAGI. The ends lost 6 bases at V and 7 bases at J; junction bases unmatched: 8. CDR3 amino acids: CASSRQGSAEKLFF. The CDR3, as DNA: TGTGCCAGCAGCCGACAGGGATCAGCTGAAAAACTGTTTTTT.

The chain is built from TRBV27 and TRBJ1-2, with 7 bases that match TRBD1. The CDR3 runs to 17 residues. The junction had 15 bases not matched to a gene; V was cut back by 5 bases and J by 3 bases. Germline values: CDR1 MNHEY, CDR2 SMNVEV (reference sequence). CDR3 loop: CASSPRWVDRSDYGYTF. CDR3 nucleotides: TGTGCCAGCAGTCCCCGGTGGGTGGACAGGTCGGACTATGGCTACACCTTC.

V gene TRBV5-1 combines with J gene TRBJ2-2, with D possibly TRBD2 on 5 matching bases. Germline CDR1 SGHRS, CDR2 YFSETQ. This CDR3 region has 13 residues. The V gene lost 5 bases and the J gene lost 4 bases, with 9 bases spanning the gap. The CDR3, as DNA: TGCGCCAGCAGACTAGGTTTCACCGGGGAGCTGTTTTTT. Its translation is CASRLGFTGELFF.